The T cell receptor beta chain described here comes from a study of molecular identifiers for immune sequencing clone quantification. Bulk TCR libraries used previously described methods and listed TCR primers. TCRdb recomputed calls from the PCR reads with MiXCR, one row per CDR3 protein. The repertoire holds around 7,700 distinct CDR3 sequences, with 33% as singletons. This clonotype appeared once. This receptor was identified in a human donor in good health. Some libraries in this study had Jurkat cell RNA spiked in. Source material: naive CD8+ T cells from blood, with Jurkat cell RNA spiked in. This sample's subset: FACS-sorted CD8+CD4-CCR7+CD45RA+ naive T cells.

CDR3 DNA: TGTGCCAGTAGTCTTGGACTAGCGGGAGTACGAGAGACCCAGTACTTC. Its protein product is CASSLGLAGVRETQYF. The chain joins TRBV19 to TRBJ2-5; 13 bases fit TRBD2. CDR1 and CDR2 (germline): LNHDA, SQIVND (reference sequence). This CDR3 comprises 16 residues. V shed 5 bases, J shed 4 bases, and the junction held 7 bases outside the gene matches.